This TCR beta chain derives from a study of cytomegalovirus exposure and HLA in healthy donors. Broader study findings: Available immune exposure information covered CMV serostatus only. Overall, 164 TCR beta chains were annotated as cytomegalovirus-associated.

Trimming took 6 bases from V and 0 from J, leaving 17 bases between them. CDR1 and CDR2 (germline): MNHEY, SMNVEV (reference sequence). This CDR3 has 17 amino acids. As regards this clone: Its target is not known.

The study ran its PCR with 60 Vbeta and 13 Jbeta primers. Profiling relied on immunoSEQ multiplex PCR, and the TCRdb table lists in-frame clones only, not all of them. This table has under 150,000 clones, approximately 80% appearing once. The receptor was isolated from a woman aged 30 to 39 in good health and CMV-seropositive. Material: PBMCs. The V gene is TRBV27, the J gene TRBJ2-2, with D perhaps matching TRBD1 (5 bases). The CDR3 bases are TGTGCCAGCAGATCGAAACCCAGGGCTTCGAACACCGGGGAGCTGTTTTTT. Protein: CASRSKPRASNTGELFF.